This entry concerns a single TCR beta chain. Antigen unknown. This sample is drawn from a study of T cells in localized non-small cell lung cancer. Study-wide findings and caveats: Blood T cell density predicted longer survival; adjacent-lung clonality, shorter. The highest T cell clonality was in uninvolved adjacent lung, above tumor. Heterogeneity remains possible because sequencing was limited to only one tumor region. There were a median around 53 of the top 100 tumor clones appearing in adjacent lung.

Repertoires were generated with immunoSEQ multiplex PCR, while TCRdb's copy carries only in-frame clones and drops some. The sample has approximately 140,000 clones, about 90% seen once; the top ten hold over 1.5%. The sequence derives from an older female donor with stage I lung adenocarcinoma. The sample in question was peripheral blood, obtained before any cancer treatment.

CDR3 protein: CASSLSLATKQFF. CDR3 DNA sequence: TGTGCCAGCAGTTTATCCCTAGCGACTAAGCAGTTCTTC. J is TRBJ2-1 and V is TRBV27; D might be TRBD2 (6 bases). The CDR3 is made up of 13 amino acids. V was cut by 0 bases and J by 11 bases, with 11 bases left in between. The germline V gene encodes CDR1 MNHEY and CDR2 SMNVEV (reference sequence).